This T cell receptor beta chain was identified in a study of blood T cell repertoires in COVID-19 (dated by TCRdb to between 2020 and 2021). Some background on the complete study: Samples from collaborators originated in the United States, Italy and Spain and spanned both the acute and convalescent phases of COVID-19. The prospective study material was composed of cDNA or gDNA derived from T cells, B-cell-depleted T cells, or PBMCs. Subjects who had been exposed to COVID-19, were actively infected with it, or had recovered from it provided the deeply sampled blood TCRbeta repertoires that made up the dataset. The repertoires were released in a freely available public database meant as a resource for research on the immune response to SARS-CoV-2. Samples came from the ongoing ImmuneRACE study (first 160 participants) plus 1,254 subjects from 6 global collaborators. Sample metadata almost always included a de-identified subject ID, COVID-19 status, age in years and sex. HLA class I and class II types, where available, came from metadata supplied by the sample provider rather than from assay-based typing. Paper-wide results and their limitations: How much clinical and demographic metadata was included differed by source and by participant, and the metadata was provided uncurated.

The collaborating institutions used their own protocols to collect whole blood in K2EDTA tubes. For TCRbeta analysis, collaborators shipped samples as frozen whole blood, isolated PBMCs, or DNA extracted from either of those sample types. The immunoSEQ Assay, a bias-controlled multiplex PCR, was used to amplify TCRbeta CDR3 regions from genomic DNA. The authors processed their data as follows. The number of nucleated cells in each sample was estimated from the amplification of reference gene primers within the assay. Sequence reads were collapsed and filtered to measure the absolute abundance of every unique TCRbeta CDR3 rearrangement. Productive Simpson clonality was computed per sample as the square root of Simpson's diversity index over productive rearrangements. In TCRdb, the immuneACCESS table is reduced to in-frame sequences with V and J assigned. These tables do not hold every clone; where another copy was compared, an unresolved V gene accounts for under half, and the others remain unexplained. That table furnishes V, J and clone size, whereas the DNA furnished D and trimming. The sample table shows tens of thousands of clones, and over 80% are seen once. In total, the top ten clones hold 4.5% to 7% of the sample.

Points on this clone: The clone's antigen remains unknown. Base qualities are not at hand, and no much larger clone is one base apart.

From a lookup of the germline V gene, CDR1 and CDR2 are SNHLY and FYNNEI. Including the terminal cysteine and phenylalanine, the CDR3 comprises 16 residues. Kept here is only the CDR3 DNA, which spans 48 bases and is read in frame from base 1. V trim: 8 bases; J trim: 1 base; unmatched bases: 8. The receptor comes from a man aged 55 to 70 with active or convalescent COVID-19. This sequence uses TRBV2 and TRBJ1-2, with 12 junctional bases fitting TRBD1. Sequenced input: peripheral blood. The CDR3 reads as follows: CASGPGQGALNYGYTF. Read as DNA, the sequence is TGTGCCAGCGGGCCGGGACAGGGGGCGCTTAACTATGGCTACACCTTC.